The 13 T cell receptor beta chains below all came from one sample that was sequenced in a study of blood T cell repertoires in COVID-19. Clones were sequenced by immunoSEQ multiplex PCR, and TCRdb holds only the in-frame ones, with some missing. Among under 200,000 clones listed, about 87% were seen once. Sequenced material: peripheral blood. These receptors were taken from a man in his sixties with COVID-19, enrolled during active disease.

The CDR3 DNA reads TGTGCCAGCAGTCTAGACTCTCCGTCCTCGTACGAGCAGTACTTC. Translated: CASSLDSPSSYEQYF. This chain links TRBV6-2 or TRBV6-3 with TRBJ2-7; D gene uncertain. Trimming shortened V by 5 bases and J by 4 bases, and 18 bases separated the two germline ends. Germline V gives CDR1 MNHEY, CDR2 SVGEGT. The length of the CDR3 is 15 residues.

The rearrangement uses TRBV7-2 and TRBJ2-4; D unresolved. V was shortened by 0 bases and J by 0 bases, with 15 bases between the two germline ends. Germline V gene lookup returns CDR1 SGHTA and CDR2 FQGNSA. The CDR3 is 18 amino acids. The DNA for the CDR3 is TGTGCCAGCAGCTTAGCGCCGACATCTCCAGGAGCCAAAAACATTCAGTACTTC. Residues: CASSLAPTSPGAKNIQYF.

In its sample, this clone was seen once. The rearrangement joins TRBV7-9 to TRBJ2-3; D remains unclear. The CDR3 contains 15 residues. Trimming removed 1 base from V and 0 bases from J, with 8 bases in between. Germline V CDR1 and CDR2: SEHNR, FQNEAQ (reference sequence). Written as DNA, the CDR3 is TGTGCCAGCAGCTTAGTCGGAGCTAGCACAGATACGCAGTATTTT. Its translation is CASSLVGASTDTQYF.

The gene calls are TRBV28 and TRBJ1-2; D not certain. Trimming took 5 bases from V and 5 from J, leaving 9 bases between them. This CDR3 is built from 12 residues. CDR1 and CDR2 from the germline V gene are MDHEN and SYDVKM. Here the CDR3 DNA reads TGTGCCAGCAGTCTCGAGGGATATGGCTACACCTTC. Protein: CASSLEGYGYTF.

This clone was observed once. The V call is TRBV11-3, the J call TRBJ1-2, with 7 bases fitting TRBD1. Germline-derived CDR1 and CDR2 are SGHNT and YENEEA. J lost 8 bases, V lost 5 bases, and 11 bases had no gene match. This CDR3 region has 14 residues. The CDR3 coding sequence is TGTGCCAGCAGCCATGAGACAGGGTCTAAGGGCTACACCTTC. This sequence encodes CASSHETGSKGYTF.

The V and J genes are TRBV6-6 and TRBJ2-7, with 8 nucleotides matching TRBD2. This CDR3 region has 14 residues. V shed 5 bases, J shed 5 bases, and the junction held 8 bases outside the gene matches. CDR1 and CDR2 from the germline V gene are MNHNY and SVGAGI (reference sequence). The CDR3 nucleotides read TGTGCCAGCAGTGTAGGGACTAGTTCTGACGAGCAGTACTTC. Protein: CASSVGTSSDEQYF.

The chain is built from TRBV5-1 and TRBJ2-1; 9 nucleotides line up with TRBD1. Germline V gene lookup returns CDR1 SGHRS and CDR2 YFSETQ. The ends lost 7 bases at V and 1 base at J; junction bases unmatched: 6. The CDR3 consists of 15 residues. CDR3: CASSGGTGSYNEQFF. The CDR3 DNA reads TGCGCCAGCTCTGGGGGGACAGGGTCCTACAATGAGCAGTTCTTC.

The V gene is TRBV7-2, the J gene TRBJ2-1, with 7 bases matching TRBD1. CDR3 length: 15 amino acids. CDR1 SGHTA and CDR2 FQGNSA come from the germline V gene. V was pared by 4 bases and J by 5 bases, with 8 bases of the junction left unmatched. The CDR3 here is CASSSQGIGDNEQFF. The CDR3 nucleotides are TGTGCCAGCAGCTCACAGGGGATCGGCGACAATGAGCAGTTCTTC.

The chain couples TRBV30 to TRBJ2-3, with 11 bases matching TRBD2. CDR1 is GTSNPN and CDR2 is SVGIG in the germline V gene (reference sequence). The CDR3 consists of 17 residues. The trim removed 2 bases at V and 2 bases at J, leaving 9 bases unmatched. The CDR3 reads CAWSSLAGLAVTDTQYF. The CDR3 DNA reads as TGTGCCTGGAGTAGCCTCGCGGGACTAGCGGTCACAGATACGCAGTATTTT.

The chain carries TRBV19 and TRBJ1-2; 8 positions match TRBD1. Per the germline V gene, CDR1 is LNHDA and CDR2 is SQIVND (reference sequence). The J segment lost 4 bases and the V segment lost 7 bases, leaving 8 bases of the junction unmatched. This CDR3 region has 14 residues. CDR3 coding DNA: TGTGCCAGTACCGGACAGGGAGGAATCTATGGCTACACCTTC. It codes for CASTGQGGIYGYTF. Full variable domain (missing parts from reference TRBV19 and TRBJ1-2): DGGITQSPKYLFRKEGQNVTLSCEQNLNHDAMYWYRQDPGQGLRLIYYSQIVNDFQKGDIAEGYSVSREKKESFPLTVTSAQKNPTAFYLCASTGQGGIYGYTFGSGTRLTVV.

V is TRBV18 and J is TRBJ2-6; a possible D gene is TRBD1 (5 bases). The V end lost 2 bases, the J end lost 1 base, and 12 bases lay between the germline ends. Germline CDR1 and CDR2: KGHSH and LQKENI. The CDR3 contains 17 residues. CDR3 sequence: CASSPNLRGSGANVLTF. The CDR3 coding sequence is TGTGCCAGCTCACCAAACCTAAGGGGATCTGGGGCCAACGTCCTGACTTTC.

This chain uses TRBV5-1 with TRBJ1-2, with 10 bases matching TRBD1. After removal of 3 bases from V and 4 bases from J, the junction contained 9 bases not matched to a gene. The CDR3 extends over 16 amino acids. Per germline, CDR1 SGHRS and CDR2 YFSETQ. CDR3 sequence: CASSSTGTGDGYGYTF. The DNA for the CDR3 is TGCGCCAGCAGCTCCACCGGGACAGGGGATGGCTATGGCTACACCTTC.

This CDR3 reads CASSQSTGNQPQHF. CDR3 bases: TGTGCCAGCAGTCAATCGACAGGCAATCAGCCCCAGCATTTT. V usage is TRBV28 and J usage is TRBJ1-5, with D possibly being TRBD1 (5 bases). The germline V gene encodes CDR1 MDHEN and CDR2 SYDVKM. Trimming left V 5 bases short and J 2 bases short, with 10 bases between. The CDR3 loop spans 14 amino acids.